The T cell receptor beta chain described here comes from a study of response to subunit inactivated influenza vaccine. V dropped 4 bases and J dropped 6 bases, with 8 bases sitting between them. This CDR3 comprises 11 residues. Per germline, CDR1 DFQATT and CDR2 SNEGSKA (reference sequence). TCRdb re-analysed the RT-PCR reads in MiXCR, keeping a single row per CDR3 protein. The profile covers fewer than 550,000 distinct CDR3 sequences, with 25% appearing a single time and about 1.9% taken by the ten largest. Study conclusions and caveats: Each seasonal influenza vaccination, the authors suggested, recruits few new T cells.

Regarding this clonotype: The antigen remains undetermined.

The chain recombines TRBV20-1 with TRBJ2-3; no clear D. This clonotype was obtained from a man aged 50 to 60 who received an inactivated influenza vaccine. The starting material was CD4+ T cells sorted from PBMCs, obtained 5 days after vaccination. CDR3 nucleotide sequence: TGCAGTGCTATGAGTGGGGATACGCAGTATTTT. It yields the protein CSAMSGDTQYF.